This entry lists 8 T cell receptor beta chains sequenced from one sample in a study of blood T cell repertoires in COVID-19. Profiling relied on immunoSEQ multiplex PCR, and the TCRdb table lists in-frame clones only, not all of them. The top ten clones hold under 4.5% of a sample with some 130,000 clones, roughly 89% of them seen once. The sequencing input was peripheral blood. The receptors derive from a man aged 55 to 69 with COVID-19, enrolled during active disease.

The sample holds one count of this clone. This rearrangement joins TRBV11-2 to TRBJ2-3; 9 positions match TRBD2. The CDR3 length is 12 residues. The germline V gene has CDR1 SGHAT and CDR2 FQNNGV. The CDR3 reads CAGGGAADTQYF. Written as DNA, the CDR3 is TGTGCAGGCGGGGGGGCCGCAGATACGCAGTATTTT.

The V and J genes are TRBV5-4 and TRBJ2-1; D might be TRBD1 (6 bases). The CDR3 totals 14 residues. The V gene lost 4 bases and the J gene lost 2 bases, with 10 bases spanning the gap. Germline-derived CDR1 and CDR2 are SGHNT and YYREEE (reference sequence). This CDR3 reads CASSVRDTYNEQFF. The CDR3 region has the DNA TGTGCCAGCAGCGTTAGGGACACCTACAATGAGCAGTTCTTC. Full variable domain (outside the CDR3, taken from reference TRBV5-4 and TRBJ2-1): ETGVTQSPTHLIKTRGQQVTLRCSSQSGHNTVSWYQQALGQGPQFIFQYYREEENGRGNFPPRFSGLQFPNYSSELNVNALELDDSALYLCASSVRDTYNEQFFGPGTRLTVL.

V usage is TRBV6-4 and J usage is TRBJ1-1; 7 bases fit TRBD1. Germline CDR1 reads MRHNA; CDR2 reads SNTAGT. CDR3 size: 13 residues. With V trimmed by 6 bases and J by 0 bases, 1 base remained unmatched. The CDR3 DNA follows: TGTGCCAGCAGGGGACAGTTGAACACTGAAGCTTTCTTT. Translating it yields CASRGQLNTEAFF.

This clone was counted once. A read error may produce the germline difference seen at one junction end. J is TRBJ2-5 and V is TRBV7-7; 9 nucleotides match TRBD1. CDR1 and CDR2 (germline): SSHAT, FNYEAQ (reference sequence). CDR3 length: 15 residues. The CDR3 spells CASSLDRGMGETQYF. DNA of the CDR3: TGTGCTAGCAGCTTGGACAGGGGAATGGGAGAGACCCAGTACTTC.

The chain has TRBV19 and TRBJ2-5; D might be TRBD2 (7 bases). This CDR3 is built from 15 residues. In germline, CDR1 is LNHDA, CDR2 SQIVND (reference sequence). Trimming took off 6 bases at V and 2 bases at J, with 16 bases between the two ends. The CDR3 loop reads CASRVGGPNQETQYF. Here the CDR3 DNA reads TGTGCCAGTAGGGTCGGGGGGCCCAATCAAGAGACCCAGTACTTC.

The rearrangement uses TRBV3-1 (or the pseudogene TRBV3-2) and TRBJ1-3; the D gene is possibly TRBD1 (5 bases). There are 15 residues in the CDR3. V was trimmed by 1 base and J by 1 base, leaving 8 bases between them. The germline CDR1 and CDR2 sequences are LGHDT and YNNKEL (reference sequence). CDR3 loop: CASSQGGLSGNTIYF. The CDR3 DNA reads TGTGCCAGCAGCCAAGGGGGACTATCTGGAAACACCATATATTTT.

This chain links TRBV2 with TRBJ2-1; D might be TRBD2 (5 bases). CDR1 is SNHLY and CDR2 is FYNNEI in the germline V gene. The CDR3 runs 14 residues. V was pared by 7 bases and J by 4 bases, with 14 bases between. CDR3 bases: TGTGCCAGCAAGGATGCCGGGGATTACAATGAGCAGTTCTTC. Its translation: CASKDAGDYNEQFF.

Comment on this clone: The sample contains more than one DNA sequence encoding this CDR3. In nucleotides, the CDR3 is TGCAGTGCTAGAGTCGTTTACGAGCAGTACTTC. It is translated as CSARVVYEQYF. This sequence joins TRBV20-1 and TRBJ2-7, with unresolved D. V gave up 1 base and J gave up 4 bases, with 5 bases separating them. CDR3 length: 11 residues. CDR1 is DFQATT, CDR2 SNEGSKA, per germline (reference sequence).